This T cell receptor (beta chain) comes out of a study of blood T cell repertoires in COVID-19. Clones were read by immunoSEQ multiplex PCR, and TCRdb kept only the in-frame ones, dropping some. The table shows 350,000 to 450,000 clones, with under 85% occurring only once. V lost 3 bases and J 6 bases, leaving 11 bases between the germline ends. The CDR3 sequence is 12 residues long. Germline V lookup: CDR1 SQVTM, CDR2 ANQGSEA. This TCR was sampled from a woman aged 45-65 years who had recovered from COVID-19. The sequenced material came from PBMCs or T cells enriched from blood (not recorded which). This chain links TRBV29-1 with TRBJ1-2; D gene uncertain. CDR3 protein: CSVDSLRDGYTF. The CDR3 coding sequence is TGCAGCGTTGATAGCTTGCGGGATGGCTACACCTTC.